This T cell receptor (beta chain) was recorded in a study of T cell repertoires in cytomegalovirus infection. Study-wide findings and caveats: Adding up the frequency of public TCR beta families identified people who carried CMV plus the relevant HLA.

The CDR3 is made up of 12 amino acids. V lost 6 bases and J 6 bases, leaving 6 bases between the germline ends. Germline V CDR1 and CDR2: ENHRY, SYGVKD. This clonotype was recorded once. Its antigen is unknown. Via MiXCR, TCRdb re-called the reads, giving one row per CDR3 protein. This sample carries approximately 190,000 distinct CDR3 sequences, 25% to 30% of them seen once, and the ten largest clones take about 31%. The origin of this receptor is a human donor in good health (CMV status not recorded). Some clones in this sample may be carry-over from other donors' samples. Sequencing was carried out using PBMCs. The rearrangement links TRBV10-3 to TRBJ1-6, with D unresolved. CDR3 loop: CAIRDGNSPLHF. CDR3 DNA sequence: TGTGCCATCAGGGACGGTAATTCACCCCTCCACTTT.